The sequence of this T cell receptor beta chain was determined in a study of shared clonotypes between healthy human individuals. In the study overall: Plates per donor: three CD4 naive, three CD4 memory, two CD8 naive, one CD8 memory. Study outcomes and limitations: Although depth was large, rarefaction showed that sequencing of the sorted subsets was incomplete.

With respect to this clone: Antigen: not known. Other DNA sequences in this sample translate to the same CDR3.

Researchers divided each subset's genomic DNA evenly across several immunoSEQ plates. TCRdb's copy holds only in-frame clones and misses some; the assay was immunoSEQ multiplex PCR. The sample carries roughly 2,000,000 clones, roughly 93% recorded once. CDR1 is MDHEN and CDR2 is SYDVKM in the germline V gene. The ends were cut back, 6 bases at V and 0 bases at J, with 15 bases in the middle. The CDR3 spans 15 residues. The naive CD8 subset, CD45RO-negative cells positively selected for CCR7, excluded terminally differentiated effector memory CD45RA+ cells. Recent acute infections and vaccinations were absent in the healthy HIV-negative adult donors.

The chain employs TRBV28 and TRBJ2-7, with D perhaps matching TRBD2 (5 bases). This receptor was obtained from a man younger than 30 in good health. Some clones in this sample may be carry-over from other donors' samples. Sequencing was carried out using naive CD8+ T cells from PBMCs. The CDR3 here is CASSLIAGSSYEQYF. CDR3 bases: TGTGCCAGCAGCCTCATTGCGGGCAGCTCCTACGAGCAGTACTTC. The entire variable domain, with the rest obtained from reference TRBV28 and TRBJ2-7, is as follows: DVKVTQSSRYLVKRTGEKVFLECVQDMDHENMFWYRQDPGLGLRLIYFSYDVKMKEKGDIPEGYSVSREKKERFSLILESASTNQTSMYLCASSLIAGSSYEQYFGPGTRLTVT.